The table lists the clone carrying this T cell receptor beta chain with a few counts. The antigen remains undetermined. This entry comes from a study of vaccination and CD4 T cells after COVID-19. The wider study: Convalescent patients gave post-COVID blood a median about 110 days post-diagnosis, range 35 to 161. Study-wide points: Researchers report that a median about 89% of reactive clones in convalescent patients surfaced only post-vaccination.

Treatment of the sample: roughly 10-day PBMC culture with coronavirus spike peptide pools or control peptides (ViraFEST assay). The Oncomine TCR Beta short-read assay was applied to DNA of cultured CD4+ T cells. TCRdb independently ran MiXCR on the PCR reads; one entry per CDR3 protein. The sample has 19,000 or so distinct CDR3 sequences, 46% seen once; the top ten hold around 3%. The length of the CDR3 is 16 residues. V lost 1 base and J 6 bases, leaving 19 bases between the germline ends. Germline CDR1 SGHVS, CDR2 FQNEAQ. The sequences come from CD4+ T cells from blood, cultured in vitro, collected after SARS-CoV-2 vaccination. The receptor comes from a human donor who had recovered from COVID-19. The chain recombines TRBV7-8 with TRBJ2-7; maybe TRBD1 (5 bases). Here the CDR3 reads CASSLEAFGRVSEQYF. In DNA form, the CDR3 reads TGTGCCAGCAGCTTAGAAGCTTTCGGCAGGGTGAGCGAGCAGTACTTC.